The 8 T cell receptor beta chains below come from one sample, sequenced in a study of cytomegalovirus exposure and HLA in healthy donors (dated by TCRdb to the late 2010s). The library was made by the immunoSEQ multiplex PCR assay. Imported from immuneACCESS, the table was reduced by TCRdb to in-frame sequences with V and J called. These copies leave out some clones; in studies compared against another copy, an unresolved V gene accounts for under half, and the cause of the remainder is not known. The sample table contains tens of thousands of clones; only one count was recorded for approximately 95% of them. In total, the top ten clones hold less than 2.5% of the sample. The sequencing sample was made of PBMCs. The origin of the receptors is a woman aged 18-29 years in good health and CMV-seronegative.

The rearrangement joins TRBV30 to TRBJ1-1; 7 bases agree with TRBD1. V trimming: 5 bases; J trimming: 1 base; junction bases outside the gene matches: 10. The germline CDR1 and CDR2 sequences are GTSNPN and SVGIG (reference sequence). The CDR3 runs to 15 residues. This CDR3 reads CAWDRAPKANTEAFF. In DNA, the CDR3 is TGTGCCTGGGACAGGGCCCCAAAAGCGAACACTGAAGCTTTCTTT.

V gene TRBV7-6 combines with J gene TRBJ2-4; D is undetermined. The germline V gene encodes CDR1 SGHVS and CDR2 FNYEAQ. Trimming cost V 6 bases and J 5 bases, with 17 bases left between them. This CDR3 contains 15 residues. CDR3 DNA sequence: TGTGCCAGCAGGCCCACCCCCTCGGCGGAAAACATTCAGTACTTC. This sequence encodes CASRPTPSAENIQYF.

This chain links TRBV5-6 with TRBJ2-1; TRBD1 agrees at 7 bases. V lost 5 bases to trimming and J lost 4 bases; unmatched junction nucleotides: 9. Germline assignment: CDR1 SGHDT and CDR2 YYEEEE. CDR3 length: 15 amino acids. The CDR3 sequence: CASSRTGDTYNEQFF. The CDR3 DNA reads TGTGCCAGCAGTCGGACAGGCGACACGTACAATGAGCAGTTCTTC.

V usage is TRBV19 and J usage is TRBJ2-1; TRBD1 agrees at 7 bases. With V trimmed by 7 bases and J by 0 bases, 3 bases remained unmatched. Germline loops: CDR1 LNHDA, CDR2 SQIVND (reference sequence). The CDR3 spans 14 residues. The CDR3 loop is CASKHRGSYNEQFF. The CDR3 DNA follows: TGTGCCAGTAAACACAGGGGCTCCTACAATGAGCAGTTCTTC. The full variable domain, completed using reference TRBV19 and TRBJ2-1, is DGGITQSPKYLFRKEGQNVTLSCEQNLNHDAMYWYRQDPGQGLRLIYYSQIVNDFQKGDIAEGYSVSREKKESFPLTVTSAQKNPTAFYLCASKHRGSYNEQFFGPGTRLTVL.

The chain carries TRBV7-2 and TRBJ2-5; 8 positions agree with TRBD1. CDR3 length equals 15 residues. In germline, CDR1 is SGHTA, CDR2 FQGNSA. V lost 0 bases and J lost 1; bases outside the gene matches: 1. As DNA, the CDR3 is TGTGCCAGCAGCTTAGCGGGGACAGGCCAAGAGACCCAGTACTTC. It is translated as CASSLAGTGQETQYF.

The chain combines TRBV28 with TRBJ2-7; D uncertain. CDR3 length: 15 residues. Germline loops: CDR1 MDHEN, CDR2 SYDVKM. V lost 5 bases to trimming and J lost 0 bases, with 14 bases between them. CDR3 region: CASSPYGFSSYEQYF. In DNA form, the CDR3 reads TGTGCCAGCAGTCCTTACGGGTTCAGCTCCTACGAGCAGTACTTC. The full variable domain, rest sourced from reference TRBV28 and TRBJ2-7, is DVKVTQSSRYLVKRTGEKVFLECVQDMDHENMFWYRQDPGLGLRLIYFSYDVKMKEKGDIPEGYSVSREKKERFSLILESASTNQTSMYLCASSPYGFSSYEQYFGPGTRLTVT.

The chain employs TRBV5-1 and TRBJ2-3; TRBD2 is a possible D gene (6 bases). Trimming cost V 4 bases and J 9 bases, with 24 bases left between them. This CDR3 contains 16 residues. The germline CDR1 and CDR2 sequences are SGHRS and YFSETQ. The chain's CDR3 is CASSVSTDVVEGTQYF. The CDR3 coding sequence is TGCGCCAGCAGCGTATCGACAGACGTGGTGGAGGGGACGCAGTATTTT.

The chain employs TRBV20-1 and TRBJ2-7; D unclear. Germline CDR1 reads DFQATT; CDR2 reads SNEGSKA (reference sequence). CDR3 length: 11 amino acids. The ends were cut back, 2 bases at V and 6 bases at J, with 8 bases in the middle. CDR3: CSARTRVEQYF. For the CDR3, the DNA is TGCAGTGCTAGAACGCGAGTCGAGCAGTACTTC.